Below, one T cell receptor (beta chain) is given with its context. The antigen remains undetermined. The protocol was immunoSEQ multiplex PCR, while the TCRdb copy is restricted to in-frame clones and leaves out a portion. The sample consists of tens of thousands of clones, around 90% of them appearing once. The source of the sample is a study of OX40 agonist ivuxolimab in advanced cancers. Study background: Of the patients, three showed partial responses, one with hepatocellular carcinoma and two with cutaneous melanoma. Study-level points and caveats: Both blood CD4+ and CD8+ T cells showed clonal growth by week 6 at 0.1 to 3.0 mg/kg. Relative to CD4+ cells, CD8+ T cells on average had more expanded clones.

This sample comprised CD4+ or CD8+ T cells sorted from blood, obtained in a trial of the OX40 agonist ivuxolimab. This TCR came from an adult with an advanced solid tumor such as melanoma, head and neck, liver or kidney cancer.

CDR3 sequence reads: CSASSGNQPGQFF. CDR3 nucleotides: TGCAGTGCGTCTAGCGGGAACCAACCAGGGCAGTTCTTC. The V call is TRBV29-1, the J call TRBJ2-1; TRBD2 agrees at 9 bases. This CDR3 is built from 13 residues. From germline, CDR1 is SQVTM and CDR2 ANQGSEA.